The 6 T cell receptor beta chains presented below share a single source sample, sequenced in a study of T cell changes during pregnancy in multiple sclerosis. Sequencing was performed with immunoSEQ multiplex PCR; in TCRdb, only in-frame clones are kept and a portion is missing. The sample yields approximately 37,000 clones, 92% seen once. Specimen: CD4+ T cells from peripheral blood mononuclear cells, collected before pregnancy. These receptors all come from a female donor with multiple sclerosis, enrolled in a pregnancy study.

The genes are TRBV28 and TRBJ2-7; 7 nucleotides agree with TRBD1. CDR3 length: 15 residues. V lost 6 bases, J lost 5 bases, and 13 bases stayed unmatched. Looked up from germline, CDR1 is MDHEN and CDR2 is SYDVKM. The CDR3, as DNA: TGTGCCAGCAGCTATCTAGAGGGGGCCCGGGACGAGCAGTACTTC. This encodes CASSYLEGARDEQYF.

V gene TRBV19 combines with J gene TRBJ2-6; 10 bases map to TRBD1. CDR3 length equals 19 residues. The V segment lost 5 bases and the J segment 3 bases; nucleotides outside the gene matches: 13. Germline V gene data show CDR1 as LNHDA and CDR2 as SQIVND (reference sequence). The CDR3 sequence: CASSPSPGTGVHGANVLTF. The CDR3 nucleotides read TGTGCCAGTAGTCCCTCACCCGGGACAGGGGTTCATGGGGCCAACGTCCTGACTTTC.

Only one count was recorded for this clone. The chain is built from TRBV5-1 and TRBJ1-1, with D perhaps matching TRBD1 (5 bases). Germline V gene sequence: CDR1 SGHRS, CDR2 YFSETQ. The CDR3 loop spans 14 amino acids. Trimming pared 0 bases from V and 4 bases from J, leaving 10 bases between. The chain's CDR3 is CASSLEPGVTEAFF. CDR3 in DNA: TGCGCCAGCAGCTTGGAACCGGGGGTCACTGAAGCTTTCTTT.

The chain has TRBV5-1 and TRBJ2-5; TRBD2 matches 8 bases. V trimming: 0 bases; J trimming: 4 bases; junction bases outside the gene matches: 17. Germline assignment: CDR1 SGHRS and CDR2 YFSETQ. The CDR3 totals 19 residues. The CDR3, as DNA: TGCGCCAGCAGCTTGGGGCCGACTAGCGATCAATTGGGGGGAGAGACCCAGTACTTC. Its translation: CASSLGPTSDQLGGETQYF.

CDR3 in amino acids: CASSLSGQRVYNEQFF. CDR3 bases: TGTGCCAGCAGTTTATCCGGACAGAGGGTCTACAATGAGCAGTTCTTC. The chain links TRBV28 to TRBJ2-1; a possible D gene is TRBD1 (6 bases). Germline lookup yields CDR1 MDHEN and CDR2 SYDVKM. The CDR3 runs to 16 residues. V was trimmed by 1 base and J by 3 bases, leaving 13 bases between them. The variable domain in full, with the rest retrieved from reference TRBV28 and TRBJ2-1, is DVKVTQSSRYLVKRTGEKVFLECVQDMDHENMFWYRQDPGLGLRLIYFSYDVKMKEKGDIPEGYSVSREKKERFSLILESASTNQTSMYLCASSLSGQRVYNEQFFGPGTRLTVL.

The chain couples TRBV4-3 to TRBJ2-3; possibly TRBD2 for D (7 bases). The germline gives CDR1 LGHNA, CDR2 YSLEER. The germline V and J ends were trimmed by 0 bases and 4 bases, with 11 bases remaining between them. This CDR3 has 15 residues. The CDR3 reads CASSQEGGRADTQYF. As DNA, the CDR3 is TGCGCCAGCAGCCAAGAAGGGGGGAGGGCAGATACGCAGTATTTT.